These 30 T cell receptor beta chains originate from one sample sequenced in a study of OX40 agonist ivuxolimab in advanced cancers. Data came from immunoSEQ multiplex PCR; TCRdb stores just in-frame clones and leaves some out. Among 40,000 to 45,000 clones listed, nearly 90% were seen once. Sequences were derived from CD4+ or CD8+ T cells sorted from blood, sampled in a trial of the OX40 agonist ivuxolimab. All receptors derive from an adult with an advanced solid tumor such as melanoma, head and neck, liver or kidney cancer.

This clone appeared once. The rearrangement links TRBV4-1 to TRBJ1-1; unclear D gene. V was trimmed by 4 bases and J by 0 bases, leaving 15 bases between them. The CDR3 spans 16 residues. Germline V lookup: CDR1 MGHRA, CDR2 YSYEKL. Here the CDR3 reads CASSPHGKTMNTEAFF. The CDR3 coding sequence is TGCGCCAGCAGCCCGCATGGGAAGACCATGAACACTGAAGCTTTCTTT.

This clone has a single count. The rearrangement links TRBV10-3 to TRBJ2-2; D might be TRBD1 or TRBD2, each matching 5 bases. Germline loops: CDR1 ENHRY, CDR2 SYGVKD. V was clipped by 5 bases and J by 1 base, with 11 bases between them. This CDR3 contains 15 residues. The CDR3 nucleotides read TGTGCCATCAGTCTCGGGGCCCTGAACACCGGGGAGCTGTTTTTT. Translating it yields CAISLGALNTGELFF.

The chain carries TRBV7-2 and TRBJ2-5, with D hard to call. Trimming took off 2 bases at V and 6 bases at J, with 16 bases between the two ends. The germline CDR1 and CDR2 sequences are SGHTA and FQGNSA. CDR3 length: 15 residues. The DNA for the CDR3 is TGTGCCAGCAGCTTAATCCACGGGCCAAGACAGACCCAGTACTTC. Protein product: CASSLIHGPRQTQYF.

V and J are TRBV18 and TRBJ2-3, with D perhaps matching TRBD1 (7 bases). V was cut by 6 bases and J by 3 bases, with 16 bases left in between. This CDR3 region has 15 residues. Looked up from germline, CDR1 is KGHSH and CDR2 is LQKENI. DNA for the CDR3: TGTGCCAGCTCTTCGGCGGGACAGAGGACAGATACGCAGTATTTT. Translation gives CASSSAGQRTDTQYF.

This chain connects TRBV28 to TRBJ1-1; 11 nucleotides align to TRBD1. The CDR3 length is 15 residues. J gave up 4 bases and V 3 bases, and 4 bases lay outside the gene matches. Germline values: CDR1 MDHEN, CDR2 SYDVKM. The CDR3: CASSLPGTGGTEAFF. The CDR3 bases are TGTGCCAGCAGTTTGCCCGGGACAGGGGGCACTGAAGCTTTCTTT.

The rearrangement uses TRBV9 and TRBJ2-5; 8 bases are shared with TRBD2. The J call may be wrong; the DNA end is better matched by TRBJ2-7. Germline V gene lookup returns CDR1 SGDLS and CDR2 YYNGEE. This CDR3 has 16 amino acids. Here the CDR3 reads CASSVSGKPFAYEQYF. As DNA, the CDR3 is TGTGCCAGCAGCGTTAGCGGGAAACCTTTCGCCTACGAGCAGTACTTC.

This chain links TRBV6-5 with TRBJ2-5, with 9 bases fitting TRBD1. The germline V gene encodes CDR1 MNHEY and CDR2 SVGAGI. V shed 6 bases, J shed 4 bases, and the junction held 6 bases outside the gene matches. The CDR3 length is 14 residues. The CDR3 region has the DNA TGTGCCAGCAGCATCGGGACAGGGAGAGAGACCCAGTACTTC. Translated, it gives CASSIGTGRETQYF.

This clone was recorded only once. The genes are TRBV5-8 and TRBJ1-4; tentatively, D is TRBD1 (5 bases). The CDR3 loop spans 14 amino acids. V lost 0 bases and J 8 bases, leaving 11 bases between the germline ends. CDR1 is SGHTS and CDR2 is YDEGEE in the germline V gene. DNA for the CDR3: TGTGCCAGCAGCTTGGGGACACCCTGGGAAAAACTGTTTTTT. The encoded protein is CASSLGTPWEKLFF.

The rearrangement uses TRBV5-6 and TRBJ1-3, with 12 bases that match TRBD1. J was trimmed by 2 bases and V by 6 bases; bases with no gene match: 3. The CDR3 loop spans 15 amino acids. Germline CDR1 and CDR2: SGHDT and YYEEEE. The CDR3 spells CASIGTGGPGNTIYF. CDR3 bases: TGTGCCAGCATCGGGACAGGGGGCCCTGGAAACACCATATATTTT. The full variable domain, with the rest looked up from reference TRBV5-6 and TRBJ1-3, is DAGVTQSPTHLIKTRGQQVTLRCSPKSGHDTVSWYQQALGQGPQFIFQYYEEEERQRGNFPDRFSGHQFPNYSSELNVNALLLGDSALYLCASIGTGGPGNTIYFGEGSWLTVV.

CDR3 in amino acids: CASSFGAAEQFF. The CDR3 DNA reads TGTGCCAGCAGCTTTGGGGCAGCCGAGCAGTTCTTC. The J gene is TRBJ2-1, the V gene TRBV5-6; D might be TRBD1 (5 bases). The CDR3 consists of 12 residues. V was pared by 2 bases and J by 10 bases, with 10 bases between. Germline CDR1 and CDR2: SGHDT and YYEEEE.

The J gene is TRBJ2-6, the V gene TRBV19; D ambiguous. This CDR3 comprises 14 residues. Germline V gene sequence: CDR1 LNHDA, CDR2 SQIVND (reference sequence). V lost 5 bases, J lost 0 bases, and 5 bases lay in between. CDR3 residues: CASSFRSGANVLTF. CDR3 bases: TGTGCCAGTAGTTTCCGCTCTGGGGCCAACGTCCTGACTTTC. Together with reference TRBV19 and TRBJ2-6, the CDR3 gives the full variable domain: DGGITQSPKYLFRKEGQNVTLSCEQNLNHDAMYWYRQDPGQGLRLIYYSQIVNDFQKGDIAEGYSVSREKKESFPLTVTSAQKNPTAFYLCASSFRSGANVLTFGAGSRLTVL.

This chain joins TRBV6-5 and TRBJ2-1; D may match TRBD1 or TRBD2 (5 bases each). With 5 bases removed from V and 5 bases from J, the gap between germline ends came to 16 bases. The CDR3 contains 15 residues. Per germline, CDR1 MNHEY and CDR2 SVGAGI. The CDR3 sequence: CASSHTGTKNNEQFF. CDR3 nucleotide sequence: TGTGCCAGCAGTCACACCGGGACCAAGAACAATGAGCAGTTCTTC.

J is TRBJ2-2 and V is TRBV2; unclear D gene. Trimming cost V 4 bases and J 2 bases, with 11 bases left between them. Germline assignment: CDR1 SNHLY and CDR2 FYNNEI. This CDR3 contains 15 residues. The CDR3 sequence is CASSVHLINTGELFF. In DNA, the CDR3 is TGTGCCAGCAGTGTACATCTAATCAACACCGGGGAGCTGTTTTTT.

V gene TRBV2 combines with J gene TRBJ1-1, with D maybe TRBD1 (6 bases). CDR1 SNHLY and CDR2 FYNNEI come from the germline V gene. There are 15 residues in the CDR3. Trimming stripped 4 bases from V and 0 bases from J, with 12 bases between. The CDR3, as DNA: TGTGCCAGCAGTGGGCCACAGGGCGTGAACACTGAAGCTTTCTTT. Translation gives CASSGPQGVNTEAFF. Using reference TRBV2 and TRBJ1-1 for the parts outside the CDR3, the full variable domain is EPEVTQTPSHQVTQMGQEVILRCVPISNHLYFYWYRQILGQKVEFLVSFYNNEISEKSEIFDDQFSVERPDGSNFTLKIRSTKLEDSAMYFCASSGPQGVNTEAFFGQGTRLTVV.

The chain has TRBV29-1 and TRBJ2-1; 11 nucleotides agree with TRBD2. V lost 6 bases and J lost 3; bases outside the gene matches: 13. Per the germline V gene, CDR1 is SQVTM and CDR2 is ANQGSEA. There are 17 residues in the CDR3. CDR3 amino acids: CSVTLAGVGSGYNEQFF. CDR3 coding DNA: TGCAGCGTCACACTAGCGGGAGTTGGGAGCGGCTACAATGAGCAGTTCTTC.

The rearrangement uses TRBV7-9 and TRBJ2-2; TRBD1 aligns across 7 bases. Trimming took 6 bases from V and 0 from J; bases not matched to a gene: 4. Germline V gives CDR1 SEHNR, CDR2 FQNEAQ (reference sequence). The CDR3 spans 15 residues. The CDR3 DNA sequence: TGTGCCAGCAGACGGACAGGTCCGAACACCGGGGAGCTGTTTTTT. Its protein is CASRRTGPNTGELFF.

The chain couples TRBV4-2 to TRBJ2-5; TRBD1 matches 7 bases. The J call may be wrong; the DNA end is better matched by TRBJ2-7. Germline CDR1 reads LGHNA; CDR2 reads YNFKEQ. This CDR3 comprises 17 residues. DNA of the CDR3: TGTGCCAGCAGCCAAGATATCTTCGGCCAGGGGGTCTACGAGCAGTACTTC. It translates to CASSQDIFGQGVYEQYF.

This clone was seen only once. The CDR3 coding sequence is TGTGCCAGCAGCTTAGTTAGCGGCGTCTCCTACAATGAGCAGTTCTTC. Protein product: CASSLVSGVSYNEQFF. The chain has TRBV7-2 and TRBJ2-1, with D possibly matching TRBD2 (6 bases). Trimming removed 1 base at V and 0 bases at J, with 10 bases between. Looked up from germline, CDR1 is SGHTA and CDR2 is FQGNSA. The CDR3 totals 16 residues.

This clone turned up a few times. This chain's CDR3 is CASSPSGSRSYEQYF. CDR3 DNA: TGTGCCAGCAGCCCGAGCGGGAGTAGGTCCTACGAGCAGTACTTC. The genes are TRBV7-2 and TRBJ2-7; TRBD2 matches at 8 bases. The CDR3 extends over 15 amino acids. With V trimmed by 5 bases and J by 1 base, 7 bases remained unmatched. CDR1 and CDR2 from the germline V gene are SGHTA and FQGNSA. The variable domain in full, completed from reference TRBV7-2 and TRBJ2-7, reads GAGVSQSPSNKVTEKGKDVELRCDPISGHTALYWYRQSLGQGLEFLIYFQGNSAPDKSGLPSDRFSAERTGGSVSTLTIQRTQQEDSAVYLCASSPSGSRSYEQYFGPGTRLTVT.

V gene TRBV5-1 combines with J gene TRBJ1-4, with TRBD1 as a possible D gene (5 bases). Per the germline V gene, CDR1 is SGHRS and CDR2 is YFSETQ. The CDR3 is made up of 14 amino acids. Between the trimmed V and J ends, which lost 5 bases and 0 bases, there was a span of 8 bases. The chain's CDR3 is CASRGDPTNEKLFF. The CDR3, as DNA: TGCGCCAGCAGAGGGGACCCAACTAATGAAAAACTGTTTTTT.

The chain has TRBV7-9 and TRBJ1-1; D is perhaps TRBD1 (5 bases). Germline V gene lookup returns CDR1 SEHNR and CDR2 FQNEAQ (reference sequence). Trimming removed 6 bases at V and 2 bases at J, with 13 bases between. CDR3 size: 14 residues. The CDR3 DNA reads as TGTGCCAGCAGTAAATGGGGGGAAAACACTGAAGCTTTCTTT. This sequence encodes CASSKWGENTEAFF.

This sequence joins TRBV7-3 and TRBJ2-1; tentatively, D is TRBD1 or TRBD2 (5 bases each). Germline-derived CDR1 and CDR2 are SGHTA and FQGTGA. This CDR3 has 13 residues. Trimming removed 1 base from V and 8 bases from J, with 9 bases in between. CDR3 coding DNA: TGTGCCAGCAGCTTAATCCGGGGCGATGAGCAGTTCTTC. Translating gives CASSLIRGDEQFF.

The sample holds one count of this clone. The chain employs TRBV27 and TRBJ1-5, with 9 bases fitting TRBD1. This CDR3 spans 17 amino acids. V was clipped by 5 bases and J by 0 bases; unmatched bases: 8. Looked up from germline, CDR1 is MNHEY and CDR2 is SMNVEV (reference sequence). The CDR3 region is CASSPGQGVYSNQPQHF. Here the CDR3 DNA reads TGTGCCAGCAGTCCGGGACAGGGAGTCTATAGCAATCAGCCCCAGCATTTT.

V usage is TRBV10-2 and J usage is TRBJ2-2; no reliable D call. The CDR3 loop spans 14 amino acids. Between the trimmed V and J ends, which lost 4 bases and 4 bases, there was a span of 10 bases. Looked up from germline, CDR1 is WSHSY and CDR2 is SAAADI. The CDR3 DNA is TGCGCCAGCAGTGGAGGCCGATCCACCGGGGAGCTGTTTTTT. As protein: CASSGGRSTGELFF.

The chain links TRBV7-9 to TRBJ2-7; 7 bases line up with TRBD1. Trimming took 3 bases from V and 5 from J; bases not matched to a gene: 7. Germline V CDR1 and CDR2: SEHNR, FQNEAQ (reference sequence). The CDR3 consists of 14 residues. This CDR3 reads CASSLRQGRDEQYF. CDR3 DNA: TGTGCCAGCAGCTTGCGACAGGGACGAGACGAGCAGTACTTC.

The rearrangement joins TRBV7-9 to TRBJ2-1; D is ambiguous. This CDR3 has 16 amino acids. Between the trimmed V and J ends, which lost 2 bases and 6 bases, there was a span of 17 bases. From germline, CDR1 is SEHNR and CDR2 FQNEAQ (reference sequence). The CDR3: CASSLKNLGSPNEQFF. The CDR3 DNA reads TGTGCCAGCAGCTTAAAGAATCTCGGTAGCCCCAATGAGCAGTTCTTC.

J is TRBJ1-2 and V is TRBV19; 7 positions agree with TRBD1. The germline V gene encodes CDR1 LNHDA and CDR2 SQIVND (reference sequence). The CDR3 covers 14 residues. The junction had 7 bases not matched to a gene; V was cut back by 9 bases and J by 0 bases. The CDR3 spells CASLGTDTNYGYTF. In nucleotides, the CDR3 is TGTGCCAGCCTCGGGACAGACACTAACTATGGCTACACCTTC.

The V call is TRBV4-1, the J call TRBJ2-2; 10 bases match TRBD1. Unmatched junction bases numbered 6, after V lost 1 base and J lost 4 bases. Germline assignment: CDR1 MGHRA and CDR2 YSYEKL. This CDR3 is 17 amino acids long. The CDR3 sequence is CASSQGRGTGVTGELFF. DNA for the CDR3: TGCGCCAGCAGCCAAGGGAGAGGGACAGGGGTCACCGGGGAGCTGTTTTTT.

The CDR3 DNA reads TGTGCCAGTAGTATAAGCCAGGGTGGAGGGCCCCAGCATTTT. Translated, it gives CASSISQGGGPQHF. The rearrangement joins TRBV19 to TRBJ1-5, with D possibly matching TRBD1 (5 bases). CDR1 LNHDA and CDR2 SQIVND come from the germline V gene (reference sequence). V lost 2 bases and J 9 bases, leaving 14 bases between the germline ends. The CDR3 is 14 amino acids.

J is TRBJ1-3 and V is TRBV19; tentative D call: TRBD1 (6 bases). The CDR3 spans 14 residues. Germline-derived CDR1 and CDR2 are LNHDA and SQIVND (reference sequence). V was pared by 0 bases and J by 5 bases, with 8 bases between. CDR3 bases: TGTGCCAGTAGTATAGAGGGGACACGAAACACCATATATTTT. This codes for CASSIEGTRNTIYF.